Listed here are 10 T cell receptor beta chains from one sample, sequenced in a study of tumor and adjacent non-tumor tissue in lung cancer. The library came from three nested PCR rounds adapted from ARM-PCR protocols. TCRdb passed the multiplex PCR reads through MiXCR, listing each CDR3 protein once. Here the sample spans tens of thousands of distinct CDR3 sequences, about two thirds being singletons. RNA was extracted from bulk tissue without any cell sorting. Distant lung tissue was collected more than 3 cm away from the tumor edge. Sequenced sample: distant non-tumor lung tissue. These TCRs come from a woman in her forties or fifties with non-small cell lung cancer.

This clonotype showed up just once. A read error is possible here, since a much larger clone lies one base away. V is TRBV28 and J is TRBJ2-7; 8 bases are a match to TRBD2. Trimming at V came to 5 bases and at J to 2 bases, leaving 5 bases not matched to a gene. The CDR3 loop spans 14 amino acids. Germline CDR1 is MDHEN and CDR2 is SYDVKM. Written as DNA, the CDR3 is TGTGCCAGCAGTACAGCGGGAGAGACCTACGAGCAGTACTTC. It is translated as CASSTAGETYEQYF. The variable domain in full, completed from reference TRBV28 and TRBJ2-7, reads DVKVTQSSRYLVKRTGEKVFLECVQDMDHENMFWYRQDPGLGLRLIYFSYDVKMKEKGDIPEGYSVSREKKERFSLILESASTNQTSMYLCASSTAGETYEQYFGPGTRLTVT.

The count of this clonotype is one. One end of the junction fails to match germline, which may point to a read error. The chain links TRBV28 to TRBJ2-1; TRBD2 might be the D (6 bases). Germline lookup yields CDR1 MDHEN and CDR2 SYDVKM. This CDR3 contains 16 residues. CDR3 in DNA: TGTGCCAGCAGTTTTAGAGTATGGGAGGCAACAAATGAGCAGTCCTTC. This gives the protein CASSFRVWEATNEQSF.

This clonotype was detected ten times or more. As DNA, the CDR3 is TGTGCCAGCAGTTACCGGGACAGGGATGAAGCTTTCTTT. Amino acids: CASSYRDRDEAFF. The gene calls are TRBV6-5 and TRBJ1-1, with 9 bases that match TRBD1. J lost 7 bases, V lost 2 bases, and 2 bases had no gene match. The germline V gene has CDR1 MNHEY and CDR2 SVGAGI. The CDR3 contains 13 residues.

This clonotype was detected many times. This chain joins TRBV6-6 and TRBJ2-1; TRBD2 is a possible D gene (6 bases). Trimming stripped 6 bases from V and 9 bases from J, with 15 bases between. This CDR3 is 13 amino acids long. Germline CDR1 is MNHNY and CDR2 is SVGAGI (reference sequence). CDR3 amino acids: CASSPSLGGEQFF. CDR3 DNA sequence: TGTGCCAGCAGCCCCTCCTTGGGGGGTGAGCAGTTCTTC.

Details on this clonotype: A read error is possible here, since a much larger clone lies one base away. The chain uses TRBV6-2 or TRBV6-3 and TRBJ2-7; the D gene is possibly TRBD1 (6 bases). The germline V gene encodes CDR1 MNHEY and CDR2 SVGEGT. The CDR3 extends over 15 amino acids. Trimming cost V 7 bases and J 7 bases, with 23 bases left between them. CDR3 residues: CASIISMAGVGEQYF. DNA of the CDR3: TGTGCCAGCATAATATCCATGGCAGGGGTGGGTGAGCAGTACTTC.

On this clonotype: A junction end diverges from the germline sequence, so it may reflect a read error. This rearrangement joins TRBV11-2 to TRBJ2-1; D gene unclear. Per the germline V gene, CDR1 is SGHAT and CDR2 is FQNNGV. The CDR3 runs to 15 residues. CDR3 amino acids: CTSSPIWHAYNEQFF. CDR3 sequence (DNA): TGTACCAGCAGCCCCATATGGCACGCTTACAATGAGCAGTTCTTC.

Remarks on this clonotype: A read error is likely, as this CDR3 ends without the conserved phenylalanine or tryptophan. It is unclear where the CDR3 begins or ends on the DNA, so no DNA is shown, and the CDR3 is as TCRdb lists it. The rearrangement links TRBV29-1 to TRBJ2-5; no DNA check was done on the table's D call, TRBD2. The CDR3 is 16 residues long, counting both termini. The germline CDR1 and CDR2 sequences are SQVTM and ANQGSEA. This CDR3 reads CSVAVNSGRVVESHYI.

Comments on this clonotype: Being one base from a much bigger clone, this may be a read error. The conserved closing phenylalanine or tryptophan is absent in this CDR3, likely reflecting a read error. The chain employs TRBV10-3 and TRBJ1-4; 8 bases agree with TRBD1. CDR3 length: 15 amino acids. Looked up from germline, CDR1 is ENHRY and CDR2 is SYGVKD. The ends lost 0 bases at V and 4 bases at J; junction bases unmatched: 1. CDR3 amino acids: CAISESTGVNEKLFS. In DNA form, the CDR3 reads TGTGCCATCAGTGAGTCGACAGGGGTTAATGAAAAACTGTTTTCT.

About this clonotype: A junction end diverges from the germline sequence, so it may reflect a read error. The chain has TRBV29-1 and TRBJ1-2; 10 bases line up with TRBD1. This CDR3 has 10 residues. From germline, CDR1 is SQVTM and CDR2 ANQGSEA. For the CDR3, the DNA is TGCAGCGTTGAGACAGGGGGCTACTCCTTC. This sequence encodes CSVETGGYSF.

This clonotype was recorded many times. A much more abundant neighbour one base away suggests this may be a read error. The rearrangement uses TRBV11-2 and TRBJ2-2; a weak D match, TRBD2 (5 bases). The CDR3 extends over 17 amino acids. The germline CDR1 and CDR2 sequences are SGHAT and FQNNGV. CDR3 residues: CASGRSLSRGNTGELVF. The CDR3 DNA reads as TGTGCCAGCGGCAGGTCACTAAGTCGGGGAAACACCGGGGAGCTGGTTTTT. Full variable domain (missing parts from reference TRBV11-2 and TRBJ2-2): EAGVAQSPRYKIIEKRQSVAFWCNPISGHATLYWYQQILGQGPKLLIQFQNNGVVDDSQLPKDRFSAERLKGVDSTLKIQPAKLEDSAVYLCASGRSLSRGNTGELVFGEGSRLTVL.